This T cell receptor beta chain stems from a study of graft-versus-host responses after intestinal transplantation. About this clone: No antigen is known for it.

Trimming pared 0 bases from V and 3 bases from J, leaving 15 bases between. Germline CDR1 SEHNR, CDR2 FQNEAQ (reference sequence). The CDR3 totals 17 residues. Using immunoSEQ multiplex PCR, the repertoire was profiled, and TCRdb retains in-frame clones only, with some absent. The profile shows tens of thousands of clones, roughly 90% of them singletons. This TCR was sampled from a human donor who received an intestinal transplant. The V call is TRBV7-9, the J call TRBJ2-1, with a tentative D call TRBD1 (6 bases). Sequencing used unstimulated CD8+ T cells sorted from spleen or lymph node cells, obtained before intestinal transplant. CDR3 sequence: CASSLAGPGHHYNEQFF. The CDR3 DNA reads TGTGCCAGCAGCTTAGCCGGACCGGGACACCACTACAATGAGCAGTTCTTC. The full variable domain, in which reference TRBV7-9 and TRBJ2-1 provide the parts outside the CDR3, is DTGVSQNPRHKITKRGQNVTFRCDPISEHNRLYWYRQTLGQGPEFLTYFQNEAQLEKSRLLSDRFSAERPKGSFSTLEIQRTEQGDSAMYLCASSLAGPGHHYNEQFFGPGTRLTVL.